This T cell receptor beta chain was identified in a study of vaccination and CD4 T cells after COVID-19. Study results and limitations: Going from roughly 21 to 40, median SARS-CoV-2-reactive clonotypes did not rise significantly. Only after vaccination were a median 86.3% of convalescents' reactive clones seen.

Once obtained from cultured CD4+ T cells, the DNA was sequenced using the Oncomine TCR Beta short-read assay. MiXCR was run by TCRdb on the PCR reads, yielding one entry per CDR3 protein. This sample yields about 14,000 distinct CDR3 sequences, of which about two fifths are seen a single time; 10% belongs to the top ten. The treatment: roughly 10-day PBMC culture with coronavirus spike peptide pools or control peptides (ViraFEST assay). The CDR3 totals 14 residues. CDR1 and CDR2 (germline): SNHLY, FYNNEI. V shed 6 bases and J 3 bases; nucleotides not matched to a gene: 5. Points on this clonotype: Its antigen is unidentified.

The source is a human donor who had recovered from COVID-19. Sequencing was performed on CD4+ T cells from blood, cultured in vitro. The chain couples TRBV2 to TRBJ1-5; 7 bases agree with TRBD1. In DNA form, the CDR3 reads TGTGCCAGCAGCCTAGACAGGGACAATCAGCCCCAGCATTTT. Translated, it gives CASSLDRDNQPQHF.